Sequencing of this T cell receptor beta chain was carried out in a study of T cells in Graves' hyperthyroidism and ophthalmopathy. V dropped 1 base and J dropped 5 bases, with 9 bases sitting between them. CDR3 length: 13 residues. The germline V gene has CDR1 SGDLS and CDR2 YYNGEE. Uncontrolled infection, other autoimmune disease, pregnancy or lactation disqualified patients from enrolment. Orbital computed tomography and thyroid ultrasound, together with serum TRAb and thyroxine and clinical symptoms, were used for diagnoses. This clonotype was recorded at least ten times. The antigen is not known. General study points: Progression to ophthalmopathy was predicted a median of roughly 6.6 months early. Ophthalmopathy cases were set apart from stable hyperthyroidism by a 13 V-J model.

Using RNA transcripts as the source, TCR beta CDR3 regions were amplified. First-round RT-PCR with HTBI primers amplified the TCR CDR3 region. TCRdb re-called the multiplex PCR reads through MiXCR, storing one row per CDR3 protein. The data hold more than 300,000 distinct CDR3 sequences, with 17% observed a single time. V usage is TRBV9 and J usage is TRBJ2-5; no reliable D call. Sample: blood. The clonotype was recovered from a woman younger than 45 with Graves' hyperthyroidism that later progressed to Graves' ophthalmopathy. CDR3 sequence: CASSVSLLETQYF. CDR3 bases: TGTGCCAGCAGCGTAAGTCTTCTCGAGACCCAGTACTTC.